This is a list of T cell receptor beta chains from one sample in a study of T cell responses to AZD1222 COVID-19 vaccine. The protocol was immunoSEQ multiplex PCR, while the TCRdb copy is restricted to in-frame clones and leaves out a portion. The table shows more than 110,000 clones, with about 93% occurring only once. The sample consisted of peripheral blood, taken on day 0 of AZD1222 vaccination. Receptors originate from an adult in good health. The CDR3 runs from the conserved cysteine through the conserved F or W. The D gene is left open where the match is weak. Part of the rows lack a size; the others show once, few, many or a class for expanded clones.

TRBV5-1	once	TRBJ2-7	TRBD2	CASSLAATSGSYEQYF	TGCGCCAGCAGCTTGGCCGCGACTAGCGGATCCTACGAGCAGTACTTC
TRBV6-5	-	TRBJ1-1	TRBD1	CASSWGQGANTEAFF	TGTGCCAGCAGTTGGGGACAGGGGGCGAACACTGAAGCTTTCTTT
TRBV7-7	-	TRBJ2-5	-	CASSPGLINYQETQYF	TGTGCCAGCAGCCCCGGACTCATTAATTACCAAGAGACCCAGTACTTC
TRBV12-3/TRBV12-4	once	TRBJ1-5	-	CASSPGHYQPQHF	TGTGCCAGCAGTCCGGGACATTATCAGCCCCAGCATTTT
TRBV3-1/TRBV3-2	-	TRBJ2-7	-	CASSPYEVGGYEQYF	TGTGCCAGCAGCCCCTATGAGGTCGGAGGCTACGAGCAGTACTTC
TRBV9	once	TRBJ2-7	-	CASSVGGTQNYEQYF	TGTGCCAGCAGCGTCGGAGGGACCCAGAACTACGAGCAGTACTTC
TRBV19	-	TRBJ2-3	-	CASSIEAEYTDMQYF	TGTGCCAGTAGTATAGAAGCGGAGTACACAGATATGCAGTATTTT
TRBV6-6	-	TRBJ2-1	-	CATSGPTGNEQFF	TGTGCCACCTCGGGACCGACTGGTAATGAGCAGTTCTTC
TRBV4-1	-	TRBJ1-5	-	CASSQAAFDQPQHF	TGCGCCAGCAGCCAAGCGGCATTCGATCAGCCCCAGCATTTT
TRBV15	-	TRBJ1-2	TRBD1	CATSRVKGQGLGGYTF	TGTGCCACCAGCAGAGTGAAGGGACAGGGACTTGGTGGCTACACCTTC
TRBV15	-	TRBJ2-2	-	CATSRDGAGYYTGELFF	TGTGCCACCAGCAGAGATGGGGCGGGCTACTACACCGGGGAGCTGTTTTTT
TRBV3-1/TRBV3-2	-	TRBJ1-2	-	CASSQFGRPTTNYGYTF	TGTGCCAGCAGCCAGTTTGGCAGACCCACCACTAACTATGGCTACACCTTC
TRBV5-6	-	TRBJ1-2	-	CASSFRDPDYGYTF	TGTGCCAGCAGCTTTAGGGACCCAGACTATGGCTACACCTTC
TRBV30	-	TRBJ1-5	-	CAWSVAGEGQPQHF	TGTGCCTGGAGTGTAGCAGGGGAAGGTCAGCCCCAGCATTTT
TRBV20-1	-	TRBJ2-1	-	CSAARNNEQFF	TGCAGTGCGGCGAGAAACAATGAGCAGTTCTTC
TRBV30	-	TRBJ2-7	TRBD1	CAWKGRGYSYEQYF	TGTGCCTGGAAGGGCAGGGGGTACTCCTACGAGCAGTACTTC